This T cell receptor beta chain comes out of a study of shared clonotypes between healthy human individuals. It was CD45RO-negative cells, positively selected for CCR7, that made up naive CD8 cells, with terminally differentiated effector memory CD45RA+ cells excluded. Study outcomes and limitations: Sampling included only blood; tissue repertoires likely differ.

On this clone: Antigen: not known.

CDR3 size: 15 residues. Germline CDR1 SGHVS, CDR2 FQNEAQ. V lost 1 base and J 5 bases, leaving 14 bases between the germline ends. Using 200 ng DNA, approximately 27,000 T cell genomes, the sorted-subset replicate PCRs were run. Here immunoSEQ multiplex PCR was the method, and the copy in TCRdb shows in-frame clones only, minus some. This table holds hundreds of thousands of clones, roughly nine tenths found once. The TCR sequence derives from a young man in good health. What was sequenced was naive CD8+ T cells sorted from blood. The chain combines TRBV7-8 with TRBJ1-1; D possibly corresponds to TRBD1 (5 bases). CDR3 coding DNA: TGTGCCAGCAGCTTAGGAATCGGGGGAACGACTGAAGCTTTCTTT. It translates to CASSLGIGGTTEAFF.